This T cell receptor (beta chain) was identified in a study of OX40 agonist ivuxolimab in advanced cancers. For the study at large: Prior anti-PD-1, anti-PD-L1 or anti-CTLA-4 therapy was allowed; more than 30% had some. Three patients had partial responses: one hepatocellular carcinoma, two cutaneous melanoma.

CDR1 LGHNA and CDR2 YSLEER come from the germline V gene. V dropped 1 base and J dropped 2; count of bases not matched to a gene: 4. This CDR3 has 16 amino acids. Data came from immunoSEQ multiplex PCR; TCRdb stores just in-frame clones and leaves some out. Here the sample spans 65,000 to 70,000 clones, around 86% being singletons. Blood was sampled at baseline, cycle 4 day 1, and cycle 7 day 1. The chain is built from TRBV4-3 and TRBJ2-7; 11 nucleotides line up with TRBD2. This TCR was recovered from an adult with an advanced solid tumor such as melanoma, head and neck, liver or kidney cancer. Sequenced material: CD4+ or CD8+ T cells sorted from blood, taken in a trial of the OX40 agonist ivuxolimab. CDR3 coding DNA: TGCGCCAGCAGCCAAGCTCTAGCGGGGGGAACCTACGAGCAGTACTTC. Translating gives CASSQALAGGTYEQYF.